The 32 T cell receptor beta chains below were found in one sample sequenced in a study of cytomegalovirus exposure and HLA in healthy donors. PCR was performed using 60 Vbeta and 13 Jbeta primers. Generated by immunoSEQ multiplex PCR, the TCRdb table keeps only in-frame clones and is missing some. The sample has more than 95,000 clones, around 74% seen once; the top ten hold about 8.6%. The sequencing sample was made of PBMCs. Receptors originate from a woman aged 40 to 55 in good health and CMV-seropositive.

This sequence joins TRBV25-1 and TRBJ1-3; 7 nucleotides align to TRBD1. With 7 bases clipped from V and 1 base from J, the junction kept 1 base outside the gene matches. Germline values: CDR1 MGHDK, CDR2 SYGVNS. The CDR3 runs to 13 residues. The CDR3 here is CASKTGSGNTIYF. The CDR3 DNA reads as TGTGCCAGCAAGACAGGGTCTGGAAACACCATATATTTT.

V and J are TRBV29-1 and TRBJ2-1, with 7 bases identical to TRBD2. V shed 4 bases, J shed 1 base, and the junction held 1 base outside the gene matches. Per germline, CDR1 SQVTM and CDR2 ANQGSEA. This CDR3 has 13 residues. CDR3 nucleotides: TGCAGCGTTGCGGGAGGTTCCTACAATGAGCAGTTCTTC. Its protein product is CSVAGGSYNEQFF.

V and J are TRBV28 and TRBJ2-3; tentatively, D is TRBD1 (7 bases). The V end lost 8 bases, the J end lost 5 bases, and 17 bases lay between the germline ends. The CDR3 sequence is 14 residues long. Germline CDR1 and CDR2: MDHEN and SYDVKM. The CDR3 bases are TGTGCCAGCGCGCCGACAGGGCGGGGAGATACGCAGTATTTT. This sequence encodes CASAPTGRGDTQYF.

The J gene is TRBJ2-7, the V gene TRBV19, with TRBD1 matching over 8 bases. Germline CDR1 and CDR2: LNHDA and SQIVND (reference sequence). The V and J ends lost 3 bases and 6 bases, in that order; junction bases with no gene match: 10. The CDR3 has 15 amino acids. The DNA for the CDR3 is TGTGCCAGTAGTATCGTCACAGCAGGGGGCGGCGAGCAGTACTTC. This encodes CASSIVTAGGGEQYF.

The V gene is TRBV4-2, the J gene TRBJ1-4, with 10 bases aligning to TRBD1. The germline gives CDR1 LGHNA, CDR2 YNFKEQ. V lost 4 bases to trimming and J lost 6 bases; unmatched junction nucleotides: 8. This CDR3 contains 16 residues. DNA of the CDR3: TGTGCCAGCAGCCGGGACCCGGGGACAGGGGATGAAAAACTGTTTTTT. Encoded protein: CASSRDPGTGDEKLFF.

The V gene is TRBV6-1, the J gene TRBJ2-3; D unclear. The CDR3 is made up of 13 amino acids. V was clipped by 6 bases and J by 1 base, with 8 bases between them. Germline V gene sequence: CDR1 MNHNS, CDR2 SASEGT. This CDR3 is CASRPSGTDTQYF. Written as DNA, the CDR3 is TGTGCCAGCAGACCCAGCGGCACAGATACGCAGTATTTT.

V gene TRBV4-2 combines with J gene TRBJ2-7, with 8 bases identical to TRBD1. From germline, CDR1 is LGHNA and CDR2 YNFKEQ. Unmatched junction bases numbered 4, after V lost 1 base and J lost 2 bases. CDR3 length: 15 residues. The CDR3 DNA is TGTGCCAGCAGCCAAGGGGACAGGTCAGCCTACGAGCAGTACTTC. Encoded protein: CASSQGDRSAYEQYF.

The V and J genes are TRBV7-9 and TRBJ1-6, with TRBD1 identical over 7 bases. This CDR3 contains 15 residues. Per germline, CDR1 SEHNR and CDR2 FQNEAQ (reference sequence). V shed 5 bases, J shed 9 bases, and the junction held 10 bases outside the gene matches. CDR3 nucleotide sequence: TGTGCCAGCAGCCCTCTTGAGGGGGCTAGTTCACCCCTCCACTTT. Protein: CASSPLEGASSPLHF.

In nucleotides, the CDR3 is TGTGCCAGCAGCGTTTCTTCGGGGAACACTGAAGCTTTCTTT. Protein product: CASSVSSGNTEAFF. V usage is TRBV9 and J usage is TRBJ1-1; D not certain. The V gene lost 2 bases and the J gene lost 1 base, with 9 bases spanning the gap. Germline CDR1 SGDLS, CDR2 YYNGEE. The CDR3 totals 14 residues.

This clone was seen only a few times. The rearrangement joins TRBV4-2 to TRBJ2-3; D is uncertain. The CDR3 runs to 12 residues. Deletions cut 2 bases from V and 5 bases from J, with 5 bases between. CDR1 LGHNA and CDR2 YNFKEQ come from the germline V gene. The CDR3 nucleotides are TGTGCCAGCAGCCAACGTCGAGATACGCAGTATTTT. Protein sequence: CASSQRRDTQYF.

This clone showed up just once. The rearrangement joins TRBV4-1 to TRBJ2-5; weak D call: TRBD1 (7 bases). Trimming removed 1 base at V and 4 bases at J, with 10 bases between. Per the germline V gene, CDR1 is MGHRA and CDR2 is YSYEKL. This CDR3 spans 14 amino acids. DNA of the CDR3: TGCGCCAGCAGCCAAGTCCAGGGGGGAGAGACCCAGTACTTC. Translating gives CASSQVQGGETQYF.

The chain recombines TRBV18 with TRBJ1-5; 12 nucleotides align to TRBD1. V was clipped by 4 bases and J by 6 bases; unmatched bases: 13. The CDR3 is made up of 18 amino acids. The V gene's germline CDR1 is KGHSH and CDR2 LQKENI. CDR3 region: CASSRSGQGAGDGQPQHF. CDR3 nucleotides: TGTGCCAGCTCACGATCGGGACAGGGGGCGGGTGATGGTCAGCCCCAGCATTTT.

This chain joins TRBV4-2 and TRBJ1-4, with D possibly matching TRBD1 (5 bases). This CDR3 has 17 amino acids. With 0 bases removed from V and 4 bases from J, the gap between germline ends came to 15 bases. Per germline, CDR1 LGHNA and CDR2 YNFKEQ. The CDR3 is CASSQERSGGGNEKLFF. The CDR3 nucleotides are TGTGCCAGCAGCCAAGAAAGAAGTGGGGGAGGTAATGAAAAACTGTTTTTT.

This clone was observed a single time. The chain is built from TRBV6-5 and TRBJ1-3; maybe TRBD1 (6 bases). This CDR3 contains 15 residues. V gave up 7 bases and J gave up 4 bases, with 17 bases separating them. The germline CDR1 and CDR2 sequences are MNHEY and SVGAGI. The CDR3 is CASKSHRAAGNTIYF. The CDR3 DNA is TGTGCCAGCAAGAGTCACAGGGCTGCGGGAAACACCATATATTTT.

The chain joins TRBV10-3 to TRBJ2-7, with D hard to call. CDR1 and CDR2 (germline): ENHRY, SYGVKD. The CDR3 extends over 13 amino acids. V was trimmed by 5 bases and J by 3 bases, leaving 11 bases between them. CDR3 sequence: CAISKTLIYEQYF. CDR3 bases: TGTGCCATCAGTAAGACACTTATCTACGAGCAGTACTTC.

The chain uses TRBV7-9 and TRBJ2-7, with 9 nucleotides matching TRBD1. The ends lost 8 bases at V and 5 bases at J; junction bases unmatched: 4. This CDR3 is built from 12 residues. The germline V gene has CDR1 SEHNR and CDR2 FQNEAQ (reference sequence). CDR3: CASRTGVDEQYF. As DNA, the CDR3 is TGTGCCAGCCGGACAGGGGTTGACGAGCAGTACTTC. The variable domain in full, completed from reference TRBV7-9 and TRBJ2-7, reads DTGVSQNPRHKITKRGQNVTFRCDPISEHNRLYWYRQTLGQGPEFLTYFQNEAQLEKSRLLSDRFSAERPKGSFSTLEIQRTEQGDSAMYLCASRTGVDEQYFGPGTRLTVT.

The chain carries TRBV12-2 and TRBJ2-7; TRBD2 was called by the table and not checked on the DNA. TRBV12-2 is designated a pseudogene. The CDR3 is 23 residues long. CDR3 sequence (DNA): TGTGCAAGTCGCTTAGCGTGCTGGTTAGTTAGACTAGCGGGAGAACAAGGGTGTTACGAGCAGTACTTC. Residues: CASRLACWLVRLAGEQGCYEQYF.

This chain uses TRBV28 with TRBJ2-1; D remains ambiguous. The length of the CDR3 is 13 residues. The germline V and J ends were trimmed by 9 bases and 4 bases, with 13 bases remaining between them. Looked up from germline, CDR1 is MDHEN and CDR2 is SYDVKM. The CDR3 sequence is CASRPLLYNEQFF. The CDR3 nucleotides read TGTGCCAGTCGTCCCCTCCTTTACAATGAGCAGTTCTTC.

The chain links TRBV5-1 to TRBJ2-5; TRBD2 matches 8 bases. Per germline, CDR1 SGHRS and CDR2 YFSETQ. J lost 1 base, V lost 4 bases, and 3 bases had no gene match. This CDR3 spans 14 amino acids. The CDR3 nucleotides read TGCGCCAGCAGCCGGACTAGCAGCCAAGAGACCCAGTACTTC. Its translation: CASSRTSSQETQYF.

This chain links TRBV5-8 with TRBJ1-5, with a weak D call TRBD1 (6 bases). V dropped 3 bases and J dropped 2 bases, with 18 bases sitting between them. This CDR3 is 17 amino acids long. Germline V lookup: CDR1 SGHTS, CDR2 YDEGEE. In nucleotides, the CDR3 is TGTGCCAGCAGCTATTTTGAGACAGGCCTTGGCAATCAGCCCCAGCATTTT. It encodes CASSYFETGLGNQPQHF.

The genes are TRBV4-2 and TRBJ2-5; D is ambiguous. Germline loops: CDR1 LGHNA, CDR2 YNFKEQ. The CDR3 is 15 amino acids. V was pared by 0 bases and J by 3 bases, with 11 bases between. As DNA, the CDR3 is TGTGCCAGCAGCCAAGATGGTAGGCGGAAAGAGACCCAGTACTTC. Translated: CASSQDGRRKETQYF.

This rearrangement joins TRBV4-2 to TRBJ2-5; 10 nucleotides match TRBD2. Germline V gives CDR1 LGHNA, CDR2 YNFKEQ. V shed 0 bases and J 4 bases; nucleotides not matched to a gene: 8. This CDR3 is built from 17 residues. CDR3 loop: CASSQDSQRGGSETQYF. The CDR3 DNA reads TGTGCCAGCAGCCAAGATTCCCAGCGGGGGGGCTCAGAGACCCAGTACTTC.

The V call is TRBV6-6, the J call TRBJ1-2, with D hard to call. Germline CDR1 reads MNHNY; CDR2 reads SVGAGI (reference sequence). V was trimmed by 6 bases and J by 5 bases, leaving 7 bases between them. CDR3 size: 11 residues. CDR3 nucleotide sequence: TGTGCCAGCAGACCAACATATGGCTACACCTTC. Residues: CASRPTYGYTF.

In regard to this clone: One end of the junction fails to match germline, which may point to a read error. V usage is TRBV7-9 and J usage is TRBJ1-2; 8 bases are a match to TRBD1. The CDR3 spans 14 residues. Germline-derived CDR1 and CDR2 are SEHNR and FQNEAQ (reference sequence). CDR3 DNA: TGTTCCAGCAGCTCCACAGGGGGAGTATATGGCTACACCTTC. This codes for CSSSSTGGVYGYTF. Filled out from reference TRBV7-9 and TRBJ1-2, the complete variable domain reads DTGVSQNPRHKITKRGQNVTFRCDPISEHNRLYWYRQTLGQGPEFLTYFQNEAQLEKSRLLSDRFSAERPKGSFSTLEIQRTEQGDSAMYLCSSSSTGGVYGYTFGSGTRLTVV.

A note on this clone: In the same sample, other DNA sequences code for this CDR3. V gene TRBV29-1 combines with J gene TRBJ2-5; D is perhaps TRBD2 (7 bases). The V and J ends lost 2 bases and 2 bases respectively, with 9 bases between them. Germline V lookup: CDR1 SQVTM, CDR2 ANQGSEA. The CDR3 covers 13 residues. The CDR3 protein is CSVERGAQETQYF. CDR3 nucleotides: TGCAGCGTTGAACGGGGGGCGCAAGAGACCCAGTACTTC.

The genes are TRBV5-1 and TRBJ2-2; D may be TRBD1 (6 bases). Trimming removed 2 bases at V and 8 bases at J, with 16 bases between. Germline CDR1 and CDR2: SGHRS and YFSETQ. The CDR3 has 15 residues. CDR3 residues: CASSLGQTKAGELFF. In nucleotides, the CDR3 is TGCGCCAGCAGCTTAGGACAGACCAAAGCGGGGGAGCTGTTTTTT.

This chain uses TRBV28 with TRBJ1-1; possible D gene TRBD1, 6 bases. V lost 6 bases and J 1 base, leaving 9 bases between the germline ends. The germline V gene encodes CDR1 MDHEN and CDR2 SYDVKM. The CDR3 is 13 amino acids. The CDR3 nucleotides read TGTGCCAGCAGAGGACAGCCGAACACTGAAGCTTTCTTT. Amino acids: CASRGQPNTEAFF.

The chain is built from TRBV5-6 and TRBJ2-7; TRBD2 might be the D (6 bases). Trimming shortened V by 2 bases and J by 0 bases, and 12 bases separated the two germline ends. Germline-derived CDR1 and CDR2 are SGHDT and YYEEEE. The CDR3 length is 15 residues. CDR3 sequence: CASSLIGGDSYEQYF. CDR3 nucleotide sequence: TGTGCCAGCAGCTTAATCGGCGGGGACTCCTACGAGCAGTACTTC.

This sequence joins TRBV27 and TRBJ2-1; tentative D call: TRBD2 (5 bases). This CDR3 comprises 15 residues. From germline, CDR1 is MNHEY and CDR2 SMNVEV (reference sequence). Trimming took off 3 bases at V and 4 bases at J, with 13 bases between the two ends. The DNA for the CDR3 is TGTGCCAGCAGTTTTGGGGTAGCGTATTACAATGAGCAGTTCTTC. This sequence encodes CASSFGVAYYNEQFF.

The chain is built from TRBV28 and TRBJ2-7; TRBD1 might be the D (6 bases). CDR3 length equals 13 residues. V lost 7 bases and J lost 4, with 14 bases in between. Germline V gives CDR1 MDHEN, CDR2 SYDVKM. CDR3: CASMGTGRYEQYF. The DNA of the CDR3 is TGTGCCAGCATGGGCACAGGGAGATACGAGCAGTACTTC.

The V and J genes are TRBV6-1 and TRBJ2-7, with TRBD2 as a possible D gene (6 bases). CDR3 size: 13 residues. Per germline, CDR1 MNHNS and CDR2 SASEGT. The V end lost 11 bases, the J end lost 3 bases, and 17 bases lay between the germline ends. The CDR3, as DNA: TGTGCCGTGCGGGGCAGCGCATACTACGAGCAGTACTTC. Its protein product is CAVRGSAYYEQYF.

CDR3: CASSYSSGWDSPLHF. CDR3 DNA: TGTGCCAGCAGTTACTCTTCGGGGTGGGATTCACCCCTCCACTTT. The V and J genes are TRBV6-5 and TRBJ1-6; D gene ambiguous. Deletions cut 0 bases from V and 8 bases from J, with 11 bases between. This CDR3 region has 15 residues. CDR1 and CDR2 from the germline V gene are MNHEY and SVGAGI.